Following are 18 T cell receptor beta chains from one sample sequenced in a study of control samples from healthy donors and cancer patients. Profiled with immunoSEQ multiplex PCR; TCRdb holds only in-frame clones, not every one. The data show roughly 100,000 clones, roughly 92% seen once. The sequencing sample was made of blood. These receptors all stem from a human donor in good health. The donor label of this sample is uncertain.

This clone occurred once. The V and J genes are TRBV9 and TRBJ2-2; 8 bases fit TRBD2. Germline loops: CDR1 SGDLS, CDR2 YYNGEE. The CDR3 contains 17 residues. Trimming removed 0 bases from V and 6 bases from J; junction bases left unmatched: 10. The CDR3 DNA is TGTGCCAGCAGCGTAGAAGGACGGGGGGGCCAGTCCGGGGAGCTGTTTTTT. Amino acid sequence: CASSVEGRGGQSGELFF.

The chain uses TRBV27 and TRBJ1-1; possibly TRBD1 for D (6 bases). V lost 6 bases and J 1 base, leaving 18 bases between the germline ends. Germline V gene sequence: CDR1 MNHEY, CDR2 SMNVEV (reference sequence). The CDR3 runs 16 residues. CDR3 amino acids: CASRPPTGMRNTEAFF. For the CDR3, the DNA is TGTGCCAGCAGACCTCCAACAGGGATGAGGAACACTGAAGCTTTCTTT.

V gene TRBV10-3 combines with J gene TRBJ2-7, with 7 nucleotides matching TRBD2. The CDR3 is 15 residues long. The V gene's germline CDR1 is ENHRY and CDR2 SYGVKD. V lost 0 bases, J lost 5 bases, and 7 bases stayed unmatched. CDR3 loop: CAISESAGLSHEQYF. CDR3 nucleotide sequence: TGTGCCATCAGTGAGTCAGCGGGGCTATCTCACGAGCAGTACTTC.

The chain uses TRBV29-1 and TRBJ1-2; 8 positions agree with TRBD1. Per the germline V gene, CDR1 is SQVTM and CDR2 is ANQGSEA. Trimming cost V 6 bases and J 2 bases; bases outside gene matches: 8. The CDR3 runs 14 residues. CDR3: CSVPPTGANYGYTF. The CDR3, as DNA: TGCAGCGTCCCCCCGACAGGGGCAAACTATGGCTACACCTTC.

DNA for the CDR3: TGTGCCAGCAGCTTAAGGGGGGGCGGGGAGACCCAGTACTTC. It encodes CASSLRGGGETQYF. V is TRBV7-3 and J is TRBJ2-5, with D tentatively TRBD2 (7 bases). The germline V gene encodes CDR1 SGHTA and CDR2 FQGTGA. V lost 1 base, J lost 5 bases, and 11 bases lay in between. This CDR3 is built from 14 residues.

This clone appeared once. This rearrangement joins TRBV19 to TRBJ2-5; 9 bases align to TRBD2. Trimming took 4 bases from V and 2 from J; bases not matched to a gene: 2. Germline V gene sequence: CDR1 LNHDA, CDR2 SQIVND (reference sequence). This CDR3 has 14 residues. CDR3 amino acids: CASSTSGGQETQYF. CDR3 nucleotide sequence: TGTGCCAGTAGTACGAGCGGGGGGCAAGAGACCCAGTACTTC. Supplemented by reference TRBV19 and TRBJ2-5, the full variable domain reads DGGITQSPKYLFRKEGQNVTLSCEQNLNHDAMYWYRQDPGQGLRLIYYSQIVNDFQKGDIAEGYSVSREKKESFPLTVTSAQKNPTAFYLCASSTSGGQETQYFGPGTRLLVL.

This clone has only one observation. The genes are TRBV12-3 or TRBV12-4 and TRBJ1-6; TRBD1 is a possible D gene (5 bases). Deletions cut 3 bases from V and 9 bases from J, with 9 bases between. The CDR3 is 13 amino acids. In nucleotides, the CDR3 is TGTGCCAGCAGTTTCGGGGGAGGTTCACCCCTCCACTTT. Its translation is CASSFGGGSPLHF.

The V call is TRBV27, the J call TRBJ2-5; possible D gene TRBD2, 7 bases. The germline CDR1 and CDR2 sequences are MNHEY and SMNVEV (reference sequence). The CDR3 length is 14 residues. V was clipped by 5 bases and J by 7 bases, with 17 bases between them. The CDR3 bases are TGTGCCAGCAGTCAAGGGGGGGGTCCCGTGACCCAGTACTTC. It codes for CASSQGGGPVTQYF.

CDR3 protein: CASSGTGTSGSYNEQFF. The CDR3 DNA is TGCGCCAGCAGTGGTACAGGGACTAGCGGATCCTACAATGAGCAGTTCTTC. The chain has TRBV10-1 and TRBJ2-1; 11 bases are a match to TRBD2. This CDR3 region has 17 residues. Germline assignment: CDR1 WNHNN and CDR2 SYGVQD (reference sequence). Unmatched junction bases numbered 6, after V lost 4 bases and J lost 1 base.

The chain links TRBV2 to TRBJ1-1, with D perhaps matching TRBD1 (5 bases). Per the germline V gene, CDR1 is SNHLY and CDR2 is FYNNEI. Trimming stripped 10 bases from V and 4 bases from J, with 13 bases between. The CDR3 covers 12 residues. CDR3 sequence reads: CATSPGFTEAFF. The CDR3 coding sequence is TGTGCCACCTCACCAGGGTTCACTGAAGCTTTCTTT.

The V gene is TRBV6-6, the J gene TRBJ2-3, with D perhaps TRBD2 (6 bases). The germline gives CDR1 MNHNY, CDR2 SVGAGI (reference sequence). With 6 bases removed from V and 2 bases from J, the gap between germline ends came to 12 bases. CDR3 length: 14 amino acids. The CDR3 DNA reads as TGTGCCAGCAGACGGGGGTTCGACACAGATACGCAGTATTTT. It specifies CASRRGFDTDTQYF.

J is TRBJ2-1 and V is TRBV30; no reliable D call. The CDR3 is 16 residues long. Germline lookup yields CDR1 GTSNPN and CDR2 SVGIG (reference sequence). V lost 0 bases, J lost 2 bases, and 14 bases lay in between. CDR3 nucleotide sequence: TGTGCCTGGAGTGTAAAAGGTGGGTCTACCTACAATGAGCAGTTCTTC. As protein: CAWSVKGGSTYNEQFF.

This clone occurred once. This sequence joins TRBV5-1 and TRBJ2-5; 7 nucleotides line up with TRBD2. V was clipped by 3 bases and J by 5 bases; unmatched bases: 7. Germline lookup yields CDR1 SGHRS and CDR2 YFSETQ. The CDR3 extends over 14 amino acids. The CDR3 sequence is CASSWGGGRETQYF. CDR3 nucleotide sequence: TGCGCCAGCAGCTGGGGGGGAGGCCGGGAGACCCAGTACTTC.

V and J are TRBV10-3 and TRBJ2-1; D gene ambiguous. The length of the CDR3 is 12 residues. CDR1 and CDR2 from the germline V gene are ENHRY and SYGVKD. The V gene lost 3 bases and the J gene lost 9 bases, with 9 bases spanning the gap. The CDR3: CAISELVGEQFF. In nucleotides, the CDR3 is TGTGCCATCAGTGAATTAGTCGGTGAGCAGTTCTTC.

This chain connects TRBV14 to TRBJ2-1, with D maybe TRBD2 (5 bases). Germline lookup yields CDR1 SGHDN and CDR2 FVKESK. Trimming took 3 bases from V and 0 from J, leaving 15 bases between them. This CDR3 region has 17 residues. The CDR3 loop is CASSHFTQADSYNEQFF. CDR3 in DNA: TGTGCCAGCAGCCATTTCACCCAAGCGGACTCCTACAATGAGCAGTTCTTC.

This sequence joins TRBV12-3 or TRBV12-4 and TRBJ2-1; a possible D gene is TRBD1 (5 bases). Deletions cut 5 bases from V and 11 bases from J, with 13 bases between. This CDR3 has 12 residues. The CDR3 DNA follows: TGTGCCAGCAGTCCTCCAGACAGAAAGCAGTTCTTC. It is translated as CASSPPDRKQFF.

The chain employs TRBV5-1 and TRBJ2-2; D unclear. This CDR3 comprises 12 residues. V was trimmed by 4 bases and J by 0 bases, leaving 1 base between them. Germline assignment: CDR1 SGHRS and CDR2 YFSETQ. CDR3 nucleotide sequence: TGCGCCAGCAGCACGAACACCGGGGAGCTGTTTTTT. Amino acids: CASSTNTGELFF.

This clone appeared once. J is TRBJ1-2 and V is TRBV7-2; TRBD1 aligns across 7 bases. CDR3 length: 14 residues. With V trimmed by 2 bases and J by 6 bases, 6 bases remained unmatched. Germline CDR1 SGHTA, CDR2 FQGNSA. The CDR3 reads CASSLLARGDGYTF. CDR3 DNA sequence: TGTGCCAGCAGCTTATTGGCCAGGGGGGATGGCTACACCTTC. The full variable domain, completed using reference TRBV7-2 and TRBJ1-2, is GAGVSQSPSNKVTEKGKDVELRCDPISGHTALYWYRQSLGQGLEFLIYFQGNSAPDKSGLPSDRFSAERTGGSVSTLTIQRTQQEDSAVYLCASSLLARGDGYTFGSGTRLTVV.